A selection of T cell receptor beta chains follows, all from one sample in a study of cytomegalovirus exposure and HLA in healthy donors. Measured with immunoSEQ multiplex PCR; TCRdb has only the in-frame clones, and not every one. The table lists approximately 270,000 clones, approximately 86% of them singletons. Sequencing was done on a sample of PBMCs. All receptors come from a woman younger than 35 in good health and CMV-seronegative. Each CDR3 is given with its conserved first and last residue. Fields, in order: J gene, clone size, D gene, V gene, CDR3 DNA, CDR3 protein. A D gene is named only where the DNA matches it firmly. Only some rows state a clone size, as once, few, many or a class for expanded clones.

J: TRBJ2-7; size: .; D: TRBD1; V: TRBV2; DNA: TGTGCCACCAAGGGGACAGGGGGCTACGAGCAGTACTTC; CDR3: CATKGTGGYEQYF
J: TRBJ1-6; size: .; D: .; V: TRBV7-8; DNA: TGTGCCAGCAGCCTCACAGGGTTGTACTCACCCCTCCACTTT; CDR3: CASSLTGLYSPLHF
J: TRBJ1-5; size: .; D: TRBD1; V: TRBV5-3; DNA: TGTGCCAGACCATCACTGGGCTCGGGACAGGCCATACATCAGCCCCAGCATTTT; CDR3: CARPSLGSGQAIHQPQHF
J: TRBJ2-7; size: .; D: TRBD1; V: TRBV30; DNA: TGTGCCTGGATACCACCGGGACAGATGAGACTATTCTCCTACGAGCAGTACTTC; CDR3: CAWIPPGQMRLFSYEQYF
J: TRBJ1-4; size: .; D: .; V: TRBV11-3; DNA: TGTGCCAGCAGCTGGGGGGATAATGAAAAACTGTTTTTT; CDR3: CASSWGDNEKLFF
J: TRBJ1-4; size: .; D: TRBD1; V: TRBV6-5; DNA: TGTGCCAGCAGTTACTCCTACAGGGGGGCGGACGAAAAACTGTTTTTT; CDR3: CASSYSYRGADEKLFF
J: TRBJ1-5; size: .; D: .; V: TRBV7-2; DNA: TGTGCCAGCAGGGCCGGCGGGGATCAGCCCCAGCATTTT; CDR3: CASRAGGDQPQHF
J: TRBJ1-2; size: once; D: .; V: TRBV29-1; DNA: TGCAGCGTCAGGCCCCGCCTGGCTAACTATGGCTACACCTTC; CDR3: CSVRPRLANYGYTF
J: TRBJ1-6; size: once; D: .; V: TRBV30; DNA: TGTGCCTGGATGCCGGGGGGTAATAATTCACCCCTCCACTTT; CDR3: CAWMPGGNNSPLHF
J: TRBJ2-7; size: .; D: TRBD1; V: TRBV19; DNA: TGTGCCAGTTCCCCGTTTGGGACAGGGAGTCCCTACGAGCAGTACTTC; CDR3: CASSPFGTGSPYEQYF
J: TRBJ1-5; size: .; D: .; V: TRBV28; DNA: TGTGCCAGCAACGTTAGGGCAGGGATGGGCAATCAGCCCCAGCATTTT; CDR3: CASNVRAGMGNQPQHF
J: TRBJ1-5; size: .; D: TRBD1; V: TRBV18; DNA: TGTGCCAGCTCAGGGGGGACAGGGAGTAGCAATCAGCCCCAGCATTTT; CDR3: CASSGGTGSSNQPQHF
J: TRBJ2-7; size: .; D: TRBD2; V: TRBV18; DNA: TGTGCCAGCTCACCCAGGGCCACGGGGGGGGACGAGCAGTACTTC; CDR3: CASSPRATGGDEQYF
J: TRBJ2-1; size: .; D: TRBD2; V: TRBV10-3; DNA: TGTGCCATCGGAGGGCGGGAGACGGTTAATGAGCAGTTCTTC; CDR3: CAIGGRETVNEQFF
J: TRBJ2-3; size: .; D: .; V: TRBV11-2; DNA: TGTGCCAGCAGCTTAGGGGCATCCGGTGCAGATACGCAGTATTTT; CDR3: CASSLGASGADTQYF
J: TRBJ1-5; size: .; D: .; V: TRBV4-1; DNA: TGCGCCAGCAGCTCGGACAGCCCCAGCAATCAGCCCCAGCATTTT; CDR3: CASSSDSPSNQPQHF
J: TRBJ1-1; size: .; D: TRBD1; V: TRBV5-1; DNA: TGCGCCAGCAGCTTGGGACAGGGAGGCACTGAAGCTTTCTTT; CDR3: CASSLGQGGTEAFF
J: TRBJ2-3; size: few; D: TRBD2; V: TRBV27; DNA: TGTGCCAGCAGTTTATCTTCCCTAGCGGGAGATACGCAGTATTTT; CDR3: CASSLSSLAGDTQYF
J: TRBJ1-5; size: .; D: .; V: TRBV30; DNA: TGTGCCTGGAGGGAGGGCCCTAGCAATCAGCCCCAGCATTTT; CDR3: CAWREGPSNQPQHF
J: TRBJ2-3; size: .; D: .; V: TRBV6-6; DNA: TGTGCCAGCAGTTACGTGGCGGGTCTTAACACAGATACGCAGTATTTT; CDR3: CASSYVAGLNTDTQYF
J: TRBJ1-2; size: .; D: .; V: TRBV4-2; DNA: TGTGCCAGCAGCCAAGAGACGGATCCCCGCGGCTATGGCTACACCTTC; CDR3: CASSQETDPRGYGYTF
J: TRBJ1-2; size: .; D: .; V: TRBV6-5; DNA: TGTGCCAGCAGTTGGAAGGGGCAGCCTACTAACTATGGCTACACCTTC; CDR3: CASSWKGQPTNYGYTF
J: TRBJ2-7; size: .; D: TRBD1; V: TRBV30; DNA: TGTGCCTGGATAGGGACAGGGGGCTACGAGCAGTACTTC; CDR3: CAWIGTGGYEQYF
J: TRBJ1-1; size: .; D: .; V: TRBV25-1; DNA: TGTGCCACAAGAGGGACATATGACACTGAAGCTTTCTTT; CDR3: CATRGTYDTEAFF
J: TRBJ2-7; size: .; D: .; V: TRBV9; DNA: TGTGCCAGCAGCGTAGACGAGCTATACGAGCAGTACTTC; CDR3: CASSVDELYEQYF
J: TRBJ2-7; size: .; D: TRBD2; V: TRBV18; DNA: TGTGCCAGCTCACCAACTAGCGGGAGGTTCTACGAGCAGTACTTC; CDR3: CASSPTSGRFYEQYF
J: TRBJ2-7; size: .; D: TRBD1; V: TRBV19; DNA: TGTGCCAGCCACCGGACAGGAGACTACGAGCAGTACTTC; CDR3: CASHRTGDYEQYF
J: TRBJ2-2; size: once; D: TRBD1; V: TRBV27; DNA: TGTGCCAGCAGTTTTGGAAAACTTACAGGGGTCGGGGAGCTGTTTTTT; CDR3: CASSFGKLTGVGELFF
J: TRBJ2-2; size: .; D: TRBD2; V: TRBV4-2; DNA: TGTGCCAGCAGCCCACTAGCGGGAAACACCGGGGAGCTGTTTTTT; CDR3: CASSPLAGNTGELFF
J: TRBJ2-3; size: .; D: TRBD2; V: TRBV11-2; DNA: TGTGCCAGCAGCTTACCTACTAGCGGATTTTTGTCGTATTTT; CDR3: CASSLPTSGFLSYF
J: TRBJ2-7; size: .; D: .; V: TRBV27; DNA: TGTGCCAGCAGTGGAGGTGGGTACGAGCAGTACTTC; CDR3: CASSGGGYEQYF
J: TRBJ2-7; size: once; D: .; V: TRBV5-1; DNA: TGCGCCAGCAGCATGACTAGCTCCTACGAGCAGTACTTC; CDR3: CASSMTSSYEQYF
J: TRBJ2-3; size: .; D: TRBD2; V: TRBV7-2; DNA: TGTGCCAGCAGCCATAACGGGGGGGCCATCACAGATACGCAGTATTTT; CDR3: CASSHNGGAITDTQYF
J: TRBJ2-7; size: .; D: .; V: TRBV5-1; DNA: TGCGCCAGCAGCTTGGCGGCGTCAGGAACGCTCTCCTACGAGCAGTACTTC; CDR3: CASSLAASGTLSYEQYF